This T cell receptor beta chain comes out of a study of identical twins. There are many counts of this clonotype. The antigen is undetermined. Study conclusions and caveats: Beta out-of-frame sequences showed weaker excess twin sharing.

Trimming pared 6 bases from V and 2 bases from J, leaving 5 bases between. The CDR3 covers 11 residues. Per the germline V gene, CDR1 is DFQATT and CDR2 is SNEGSKA (reference sequence). Using its own MiXCR run on the 5' RACE reads, TCRdb lists one record per CDR3 protein. The table lists 450,000 or so distinct CDR3 sequences, roughly 18% of them singletons, with 12% in the top ten. The receptor comes from a man aged 45-65 years in good health. Sample: naive T cells sorted from blood. This sequence joins TRBV20-1 and TRBJ2-1; D is tentatively TRBD1 or TRBD2 (5 bases each). The CDR3: CSAGPYNEQFF. The CDR3 nucleotides are TGCAGTGCGGGACCCTACAATGAGCAGTTCTTC.